One sample yielded the 20 T cell receptor beta chains listed below, sequenced in a study of breast tumors, draining lymph nodes, adjacent tissues. Axillary draining lymph nodes of breast cancer patients supplied the node samples. Via MiXCR, TCRdb re-called the multiplex PCR reads, giving one row per CDR3 protein. The data hold under 150,000 distinct CDR3 sequences, with about 22% observed a single time. Sequenced input: axillary lymph node tissue. All receptors derive from a female donor with breast cancer. Some clones in this sample may be carry-over from other donors' samples.

This clonotype was recorded once. One junction end disagrees with the germline gene, perhaps due to a read error. V gene TRBV20-1 combines with J gene TRBJ2-3; D call uncertain. The CDR3 has 14 amino acids. Germline-derived CDR1 and CDR2 are DFQATT and SNEGSKA (reference sequence). In DNA form, the CDR3 reads TGCAGTGCCAGAGATTCTGCTAGCACAGATACGCAGTATTTT. Protein sequence: CSARDSASTDTQYF.

Turning to this clonotype: Compared with germline, one end of the junction differs, possibly owing to a read error. The chain employs TRBV20-1 and TRBJ2-7; perhaps TRBD1 as D (6 bases). The germline gives CDR1 DFQATT, CDR2 SNEGSKA (reference sequence). The CDR3 has 15 amino acids. CDR3 sequence reads: CSARDPRGVFYEQHF. CDR3 bases: TGTAGTGCTAGAGATCCCAGGGGTGTTTTCTACGAGCAGCACTTC.

There are many counts of this clonotype. The genes are TRBV28 and TRBJ2-7; TRBD1 matches 9 bases. This CDR3 has 14 residues. CDR1 and CDR2 (germline): MDHEN, SYDVKM. The V segment lost 5 bases and the J segment 5 bases; nucleotides outside the gene matches: 7. The CDR3 DNA reads as TGTGCCAGCAGTACCGGGACAGGGCGCGACGAGCAGTACTTC. Translating gives CASSTGTGRDEQYF.

The table lists this clonotype with a few counts. The rearrangement joins TRBV4-2 to TRBJ1-5, with no clear D. V was shortened by 4 bases and J by 6 bases, with 10 bases between the two germline ends. CDR1 is LGHNA and CDR2 is YNFKEQ in the germline V gene. CDR3 length: 13 residues. The CDR3 nucleotides read TGTGCCAGCAGCCGGGAGGGAGTTCAGCCCCAGCATTTT. Protein sequence: CASSREGVQPQHF.

This clonotype has only a few counts. This chain uses TRBV27 with TRBJ2-5; 7 bases fit TRBD2. Germline CDR1 MNHEY, CDR2 SMNVEV (reference sequence). The trim removed 6 bases at V and 5 bases at J, leaving 6 bases unmatched. This CDR3 has 13 residues. CDR3 in DNA: TGTGCCAGCAGGGGGGGGGGAAGGGAGACCCAGTACTTC. Translated, it gives CASRGGGRETQYF.

This clonotype appeared many times. V and J are TRBV3-1 and TRBJ2-7; 7 bases are a match to TRBD1. The germline V gene encodes CDR1 LGHDT and CDR2 YNNKEL (reference sequence). There are 16 residues in the CDR3. The trim removed 1 base at V and 1 base at J, leaving 7 bases unmatched. The chain's CDR3 is CASSQVPGQLSYEQYF. The CDR3 nucleotides are TGTGCCAGCAGCCAAGTCCCGGGACAGCTTTCCTACGAGCAGTACTTC.

In its sample, this clonotype was seen many times. This chain's CDR3 is CASSLALTSGASYEQYF. The DNA for the CDR3 is TGTGCCAGCAGCTTAGCCTTAACTAGCGGGGCCTCCTACGAGCAGTACTTC. V gene TRBV7-8 combines with J gene TRBJ2-7; 10 positions agree with TRBD2. The CDR3 covers 17 residues. The junction had 5 bases not matched to a gene; V was cut back by 0 bases and J by 0 bases. Germline values: CDR1 SGHVS, CDR2 FQNEAQ.

This clonotype was seen ten or more times. The chain carries TRBV6-1 and TRBJ2-3; a weak D match, TRBD2 (6 bases). This CDR3 is 13 amino acids long. Germline V gene lookup returns CDR1 MNHNS and CDR2 SASEGT. Trimming shortened V by 6 bases and J by 6 bases, and 13 bases separated the two germline ends. Here the CDR3 reads CASSRAGGDTQYF. The DNA of the CDR3 is TGTGCCAGCAGCAGAGCGGGCGGGGATACGCAGTATTTT.

This clonotype was detected ten times or more. The genes are TRBV12-3 or TRBV12-4 and TRBJ1-6; 9 positions agree with TRBD1. V was clipped by 5 bases and J by 7 bases; unmatched bases: 9. This CDR3 spans 16 amino acids. CDR3 in DNA: TGTGCCAGCAGTCGGACCGGGACAGGGCCGAATTCACCCCTCCACTTT. It encodes CASSRTGTGPNSPLHF.

This clonotype was observed at least ten times. V usage is TRBV7-9 and J usage is TRBJ2-3, with 8 bases aligning to TRBD2. V lost 1 base to trimming and J lost 3 bases; unmatched junction nucleotides: 6. The CDR3 covers 16 residues. The V gene's germline CDR1 is SEHNR and CDR2 FQNEAQ (reference sequence). This chain's CDR3 is CASSLGLARKTDTQYF. The CDR3 DNA sequence: TGTGCCAGCAGCTTAGGACTAGCGAGAAAAACAGATACGCAGTATTTT.

This clonotype was seen repeatedly, ten times or more. The chain recombines TRBV5-6 with TRBJ1-6; 7 bases match TRBD1. Losses at the gene ends were 4 bases for V and 10 bases for J; bases not matched to a gene: 8. Per the germline V gene, CDR1 is SGHDT and CDR2 is YYEEEE. The CDR3 loop spans 14 amino acids. In DNA form, the CDR3 reads TGTGCCAGCAGCATTGGACAGGCGGGCTCACCCCTCCACTTT. Amino acids: CASSIGQAGSPLHF. The variable domain in full, completed from reference TRBV5-6 and TRBJ1-6, reads DAGVTQSPTHLIKTRGQQVTLRCSPKSGHDTVSWYQQALGQGPQFIFQYYEEEERQRGNFPDRFSGHQFPNYSSELNVNALLLGDSALYLCASSIGQAGSPLHFGNGTRLTVT.

This clonotype was seen a few times. This sequence joins TRBV3-1 and TRBJ2-1; the match to TRBD2 covers 10 bases. The J segment lost 6 bases and the V segment lost 3 bases, leaving 8 bases of the junction unmatched. Germline V lookup: CDR1 LGHDT, CDR2 YNNKEL (reference sequence). The CDR3 covers 16 residues. DNA of the CDR3: TGTGCCAGCAGCCACAGCGGACTAGCGGTATTCAATGAGCAGTTCTTC. Its protein is CASSHSGLAVFNEQFF.

This clonotype was seen ten or more times. The rearrangement joins TRBV27 to TRBJ2-7, with 9 bases aligning to TRBD2. In germline, CDR1 is MNHEY, CDR2 SMNVEV (reference sequence). The trim removed 5 bases at V and 5 bases at J, leaving 10 bases unmatched. The CDR3 has 15 amino acids. The CDR3 spells CASSNGGRARDEQYF. CDR3 DNA sequence: TGTGCCAGCAGTAACGGCGGGAGGGCCCGGGACGAGCAGTACTTC.

On this clonotype: This may arise from a read error, as a much more abundant clone is one base away. The rearrangement joins TRBV20-1 to TRBJ2-1; 14 bases match TRBD2. V lost 3 bases, J lost 9 bases, and 7 bases stayed unmatched. The CDR3 covers 15 residues. The germline V gene has CDR1 DFQATT and CDR2 SNEGSKA (reference sequence). CDR3 loop: CSARGLAGVGVEQFF. The DNA of the CDR3 is TGCAGTGCTAGGGGACTAGCGGGAGTGGGCGTTGAGCAGTTCTTC.

Comment on this clonotype: At one of its ends the junction is not consistent with the germline gene, which may arise from a read error. The rearrangement uses TRBV11-3 and TRBJ2-1; D possibly matches TRBD1 or TRBD2 (6 bases each). This CDR3 contains 12 residues. From germline, CDR1 is SGHNT and CDR2 YENEEA. CDR3 sequence reads: CASSYGGDERFF. For the CDR3, the DNA is TGTGCCAGCAGCTACGGGGGCGATGAGCGGTTCTTC.

As for this clonotype: With a much larger clone just one base away, this may be a read error. No conserved phenylalanine or tryptophan is present at the end of the CDR3, so a read error is the likely explanation. V gene TRBV5-8 combines with J gene TRBJ1-5; possible D gene TRBD1, 5 bases. Trimming shortened V by 5 bases and J by 4 bases, and 10 bases separated the two germline ends. The CDR3 loop spans 13 amino acids. Germline CDR1 reads SGHTS; CDR2 reads YDEGEE. The CDR3 here is CASRWAGNQPQHL. For the CDR3, the DNA is TGTGCCAGCAGGTGGGCAGGGAATCAGCCCCAGCATCTT.

This clonotype was seen ten or more times. The rearrangement links TRBV4-2 to TRBJ2-7; TRBD1 is a possible D gene (6 bases). CDR1 is LGHNA and CDR2 is YNFKEQ in the germline V gene. The CDR3 runs to 16 residues. V was pared by 1 base and J by 6 bases, with 19 bases between. The CDR3 spells CASSQVARTEAGEQYF. CDR3 nucleotides: TGTGCCAGCAGCCAAGTCGCTAGGACAGAAGCCGGCGAGCAGTACTTC.

This clonotype was recorded at least ten times. This chain connects TRBV7-9 to TRBJ1-4; weak D call: TRBD1 (6 bases). Trimming pared 1 base from V and 4 bases from J, leaving 10 bases between. This CDR3 comprises 15 residues. Germline CDR1 SEHNR, CDR2 FQNEAQ (reference sequence). In nucleotides, the CDR3 is TGTGCCAGCAGCTTAGTAGGGGGAAGTAATGAAAAACTGTTTTTT. Protein sequence: CASSLVGGSNEKLFF.

This clonotype has at least ten counts. This chain connects TRBV10-2 to TRBJ2-7; TRBD2 matches 8 bases. The CDR3 is 13 residues long. The trim removed 6 bases at V and 0 bases at J, leaving 1 base unmatched. Germline CDR1 reads WSHSY; CDR2 reads SAAADI. CDR3 DNA: TGCGCCAGCAGCAGCGGGGGCTCCTACGAGCAGTACTTC. Protein: CASSSGGSYEQYF.

This clonotype has just one count. A read error is possible here, since a much larger clone lies one base away. The V call is TRBV30, the J call TRBJ2-7, with D possibly called TRBD1 or TRBD2 (5 bases each). The CDR3 covers 13 residues. With 5 bases removed from V and 7 bases from J, the gap between germline ends came to 18 bases. Germline V CDR1 and CDR2: GTSNPN, SVGIG (reference sequence). CDR3 residues: CAWAGKASGEQYF. The CDR3, as DNA: TGTGCCTGGGCCGGGAAAGCTTCAGGGGAGCAGTACTTC.